Included here is one T cell receptor (beta chain) sequence, with context. The sample belongs to a study of T cell changes during pregnancy in multiple sclerosis. Method: immunoSEQ multiplex PCR; TCRdb's copy keeps in-frame clones and lacks some. The sample has about 100,000 clones, about 92% seen once. This TCR came from a female donor with multiple sclerosis, enrolled in a pregnancy study. The specimen comprised peripheral blood, sampled in the second trimester of pregnancy.

The CDR3 DNA sequence: TGTGCCTGGAGTGTATCCAGCGGGGGGGCCTACGAGCAGTACTTC. It codes for CAWSVSSGGAYEQYF. This chain joins TRBV30 and TRBJ2-7; 10 nucleotides align to TRBD2. Germline-derived CDR1 and CDR2 are GTSNPN and SVGIG (reference sequence). This CDR3 is 15 amino acids long. J was trimmed by 2 bases and V by 0 bases; bases with no gene match: 4.